The clone carrying this TCR beta chain was counted only a few times. Its specificity is unknown. The authors loaded about 200 ng DNA, 25,000 to 30,000 T cell genomes, into sorted-subset replicate PCRs. The table came from immunoSEQ multiplex PCR; TCRdb's copy has only in-frame clones and leaves some out. The sample has 1,100,000 or so clones, around three quarters seen once. The sample belongs to a study of shared clonotypes between healthy human individuals. Study details: The composition of the donors was two women and three men aged 18 to 49. There were three CD4 naive, three CD4 memory, two CD8 naive and one CD8 memory plates per donor. Notes on the study in general: Non-shared clonotypes displayed generation probabilities falling below those of clonotypes present in all four donors.

The germline gives CDR1 SGHRS, CDR2 YFSETQ. The ends were cut back, 0 bases at V and 8 bases at J, with 14 bases in the middle. There are 14 residues in the CDR3. Sequenced sample: memory CD4+ T cells from PBMCs. As to subset: CD45RA-negative fraction. The chain recombines TRBV5-1 with TRBJ1-2; D not certain. The receptor was derived from a man between 18 and 35 years old in good health. Some clones in this sample may be carry-over from other donors' samples. This chain's CDR3 is CASSLELGPGGYTF. The CDR3 DNA follows: TGCGCCAGCAGCTTGGAACTGGGCCCAGGAGGCTACACCTTC.